This T cell receptor (beta chain) is from a study of blood T cells in healthy people across ages. Primers used in a second PCR of roughly 7 to 12 cycles were a sample-barcoded 5' primer and a J-beta primer mix. TCRdb reprocessed the 5' RACE reads with MiXCR, giving one entry per CDR3 protein. The sample shows about 1.4 million distinct CDR3 sequences, 59% of them seen only once. This sequence originates from a man aged 18 to 30 in good health. The sequencing sample was made of blood.

The CDR3 sequence is CASSPLQNEQFF. CDR3 nucleotide sequence: TGTGCCAGCAGCCCCCTCCAGAATGAGCAGTTCTTC. The chain recombines TRBV9 with TRBJ2-1, with D unclear. V lost 4 bases to trimming and J lost 7 bases, with 9 bases between them. Per germline, CDR1 SGDLS and CDR2 YYNGEE. The CDR3 has 12 residues.